This T cell receptor beta chain was obtained from a study of OX40 agonist ivuxolimab in advanced cancers. Clones were sequenced by immunoSEQ multiplex PCR, and TCRdb holds only the in-frame ones, with some missing. This sample yields about 58,000 clones, of which roughly 89% are seen a single time; about 0.62% belongs to the top ten. Deletions cut 5 bases from V and 6 bases from J, with 17 bases between. This CDR3 is 15 amino acids long. The V gene's germline CDR1 is SEHNR and CDR2 FQNEAQ (reference sequence). The sequence came from an adult with an advanced solid tumor such as melanoma, head and neck, liver or kidney cancer. The V call is TRBV7-9, the J call TRBJ2-4, with a weak D call TRBD1 (5 bases). Here the sequenced sample was CD4+ or CD8+ T cells sorted from blood, taken in a trial of the OX40 agonist ivuxolimab. The CDR3 DNA follows: TGTGCCAGCAGCGCGACCGCAGGGCCCCTAAACATTCAGTACTTC. As protein: CASSATAGPLNIQYF.